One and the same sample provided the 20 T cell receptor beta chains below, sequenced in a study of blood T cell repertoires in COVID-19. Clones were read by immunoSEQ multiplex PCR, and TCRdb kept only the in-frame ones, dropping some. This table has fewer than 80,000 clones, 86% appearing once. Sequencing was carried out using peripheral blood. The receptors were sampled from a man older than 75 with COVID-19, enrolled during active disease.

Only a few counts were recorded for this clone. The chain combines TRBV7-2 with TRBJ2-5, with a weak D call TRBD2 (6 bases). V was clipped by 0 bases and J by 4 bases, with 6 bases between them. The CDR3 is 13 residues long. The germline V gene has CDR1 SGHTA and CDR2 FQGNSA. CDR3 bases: TGTGCCAGCAGCTTAGCGGGGGGAGAGACCCAGTACTTC. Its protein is CASSLAGGETQYF.

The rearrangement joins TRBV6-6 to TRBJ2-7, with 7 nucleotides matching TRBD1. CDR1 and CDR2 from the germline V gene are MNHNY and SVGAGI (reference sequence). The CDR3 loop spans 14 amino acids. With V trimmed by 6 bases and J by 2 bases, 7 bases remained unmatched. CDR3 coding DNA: TGTGCCAGCAGGCGGCGACAGGGCCCCTACGAGCAGTACTTC. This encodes CASRRRQGPYEQYF.

The CDR3, as DNA: TGTGCCAGCAGTTCCCTCGGGGGTTTTGGCTACACCTTC. Its protein is CASSSLGGFGYTF. The V and J genes are TRBV27 and TRBJ1-2; tentatively, D is TRBD1 (5 bases). Per the germline V gene, CDR1 is MNHEY and CDR2 is SMNVEV (reference sequence). The germline V and J ends were trimmed by 4 bases and 7 bases, with 13 bases remaining between them. The CDR3 is made up of 13 amino acids.

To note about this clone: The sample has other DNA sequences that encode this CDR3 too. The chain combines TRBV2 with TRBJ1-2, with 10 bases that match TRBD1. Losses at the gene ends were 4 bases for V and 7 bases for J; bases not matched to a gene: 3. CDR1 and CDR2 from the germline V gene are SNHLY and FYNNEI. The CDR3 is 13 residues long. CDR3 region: CASSVDRGGGYTF. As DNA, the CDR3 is TGTGCCAGCAGTGTGGACAGGGGGGGTGGCTACACCTTC.

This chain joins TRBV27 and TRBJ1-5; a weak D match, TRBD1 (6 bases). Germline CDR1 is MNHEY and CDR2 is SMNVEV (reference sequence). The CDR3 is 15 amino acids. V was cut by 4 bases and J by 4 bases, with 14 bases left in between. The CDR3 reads CASSSTGNLNQPQHF. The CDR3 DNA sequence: TGTGCCAGCAGTTCGACAGGTAACCTAAATCAGCCCCAGCATTTT.

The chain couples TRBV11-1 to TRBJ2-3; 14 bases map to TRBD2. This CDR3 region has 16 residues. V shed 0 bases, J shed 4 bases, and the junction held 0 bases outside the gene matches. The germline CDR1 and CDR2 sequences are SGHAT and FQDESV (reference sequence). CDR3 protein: CASSLATSGGADTQYF. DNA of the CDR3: TGTGCCAGCAGCTTAGCGACTAGCGGGGGGGCAGATACGCAGTATTTT.

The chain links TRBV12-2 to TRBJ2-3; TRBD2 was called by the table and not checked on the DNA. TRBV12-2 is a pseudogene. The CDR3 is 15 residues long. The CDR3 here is CASRWGLAGADTQYF. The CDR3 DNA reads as TGTGCAAGTCGCTGGGGACTAGCGGGGGCGGATACGCAGTATTTT.

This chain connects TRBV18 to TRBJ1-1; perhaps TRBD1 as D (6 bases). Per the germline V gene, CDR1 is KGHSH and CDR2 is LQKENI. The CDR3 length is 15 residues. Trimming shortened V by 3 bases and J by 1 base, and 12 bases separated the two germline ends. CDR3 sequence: CASSPAHRENTEAFF. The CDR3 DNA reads TGTGCCAGCTCACCGGCCCACAGGGAGAACACTGAAGCTTTCTTT.

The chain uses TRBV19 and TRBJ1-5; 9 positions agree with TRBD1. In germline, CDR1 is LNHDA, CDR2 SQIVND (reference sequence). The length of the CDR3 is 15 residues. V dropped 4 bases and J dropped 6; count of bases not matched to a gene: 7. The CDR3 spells CASSTGQGVGQPQHF. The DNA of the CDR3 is TGTGCCAGTAGTACGGGACAGGGAGTAGGTCAGCCCCAGCATTTT.

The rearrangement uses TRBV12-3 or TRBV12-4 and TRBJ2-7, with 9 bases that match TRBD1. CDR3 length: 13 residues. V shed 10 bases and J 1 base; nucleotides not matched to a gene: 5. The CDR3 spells CATATGGSYEQYF. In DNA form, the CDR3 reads TGTGCCACCGCGACAGGGGGGTCCTACGAGCAGTACTTC.

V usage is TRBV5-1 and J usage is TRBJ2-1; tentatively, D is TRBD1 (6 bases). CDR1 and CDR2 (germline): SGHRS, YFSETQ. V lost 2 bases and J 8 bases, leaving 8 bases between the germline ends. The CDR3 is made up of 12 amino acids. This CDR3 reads CASSFTGYEQFF. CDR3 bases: TGCGCCAGCAGCTTCACAGGGTATGAGCAGTTCTTC.

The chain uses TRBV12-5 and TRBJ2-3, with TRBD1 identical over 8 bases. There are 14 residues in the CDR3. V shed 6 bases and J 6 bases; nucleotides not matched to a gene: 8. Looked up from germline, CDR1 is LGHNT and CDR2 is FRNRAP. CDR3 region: CASGLGQGGDTQYF. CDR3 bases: TGTGCTAGTGGACTTGGACAGGGTGGGGATACGCAGTATTTT.

The CDR3 protein is CASSFNRNNEQFF. The DNA for the CDR3 is TGTGCCAGCAGCTTTAACAGAAACAATGAGCAGTTCTTC. The rearrangement links TRBV11-3 to TRBJ2-1; D gene ambiguous. V dropped 3 bases and J dropped 5 bases, with 8 bases sitting between them. Germline V gene lookup returns CDR1 SGHNT and CDR2 YENEEA. CDR3 length: 13 amino acids.

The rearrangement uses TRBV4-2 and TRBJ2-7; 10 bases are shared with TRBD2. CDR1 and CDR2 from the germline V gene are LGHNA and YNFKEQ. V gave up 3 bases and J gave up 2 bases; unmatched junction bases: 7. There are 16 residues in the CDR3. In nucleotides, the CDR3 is TGTGCCAGCAGCCAGGACCCCGGACTAGCGGCCTACGAGCAGTACTTC. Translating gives CASSQDPGLAAYEQYF.

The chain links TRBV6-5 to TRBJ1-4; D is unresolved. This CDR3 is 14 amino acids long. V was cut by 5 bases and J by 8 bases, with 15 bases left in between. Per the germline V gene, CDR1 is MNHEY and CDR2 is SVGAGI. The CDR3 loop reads CASSPNPGGEKLFF. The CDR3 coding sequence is TGTGCCAGCAGTCCCAACCCGGGCGGGGAAAAACTGTTTTTT.

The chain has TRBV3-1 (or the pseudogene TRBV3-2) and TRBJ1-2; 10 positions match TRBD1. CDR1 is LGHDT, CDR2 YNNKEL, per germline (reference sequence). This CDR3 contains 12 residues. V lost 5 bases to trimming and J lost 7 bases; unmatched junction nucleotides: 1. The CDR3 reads CASSGQGVGYTF. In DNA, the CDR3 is TGTGCCAGCAGCGGACAGGGGGTTGGCTACACCTTC.

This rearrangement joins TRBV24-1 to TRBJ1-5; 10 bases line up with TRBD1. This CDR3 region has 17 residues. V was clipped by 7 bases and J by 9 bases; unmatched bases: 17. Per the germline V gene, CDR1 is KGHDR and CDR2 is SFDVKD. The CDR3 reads CATRDRGLHGRRLPQHF. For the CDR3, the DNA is TGTGCCACCAGGGACAGGGGGTTACACGGACGAAGACTGCCCCAGCATTTT.

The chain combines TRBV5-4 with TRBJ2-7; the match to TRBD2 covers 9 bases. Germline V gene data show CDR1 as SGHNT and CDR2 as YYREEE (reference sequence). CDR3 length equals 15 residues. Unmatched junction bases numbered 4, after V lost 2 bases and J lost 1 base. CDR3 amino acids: CASSFTSGRSYEQYF. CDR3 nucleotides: TGTGCCAGCAGCTTCACTAGCGGGCGTTCCTACGAGCAGTACTTC.

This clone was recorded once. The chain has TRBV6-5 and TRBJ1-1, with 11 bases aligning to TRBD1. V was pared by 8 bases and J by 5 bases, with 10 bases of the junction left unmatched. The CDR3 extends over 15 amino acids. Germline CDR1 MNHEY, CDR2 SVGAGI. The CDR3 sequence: CASDADRGLLTEAFF. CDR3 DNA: TGTGCCAGCGACGCGGACAGGGGGCTGTTAACTGAAGCTTTCTTT.

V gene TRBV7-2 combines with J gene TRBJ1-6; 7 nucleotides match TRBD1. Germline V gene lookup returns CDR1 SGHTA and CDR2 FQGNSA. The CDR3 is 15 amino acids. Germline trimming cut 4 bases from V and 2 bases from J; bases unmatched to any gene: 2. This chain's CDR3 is CASSSQGAYNSPLHF. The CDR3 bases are TGTGCCAGCAGCTCCCAGGGGGCCTATAATTCACCCCTCCACTTT.